The 20 T cell receptor beta chains below all came from one sample that was sequenced in a study of T-cell reconstitution after alpha-beta-depleted transplantation in children. Preparing the TCRbeta library involved the use of unique molecular identifiers. MiXCR was run by TCRdb on the PCR reads, yielding one entry per CDR3 protein. This sample has 500,000 to 600,000 distinct CDR3 sequences, with about 31% found just once. Material: PBMCs from the stem cell graft donor, obtained from the stem cell graft. These receptors came from a human donor who donated a stem cell graft to a child with aplastic anemia.

A few counts support this clonotype. The V and J genes are TRBV5-1 and TRBJ1-5, with 9 bases that match TRBD1. Per germline, CDR1 SGHRS and CDR2 YFSETQ. The CDR3 covers 14 residues. The J segment lost 2 bases and the V segment lost 5 bases, leaving 2 bases of the junction unmatched. In DNA form, the CDR3 reads TGCGCCAGCAGTACAGGGGGCGGCAATCAGCCCCAGCATTTT. It encodes CASSTGGGNQPQHF.

This sequence joins TRBV7-2 and TRBJ2-5; weak D call: TRBD2 (5 bases). Trimming shortened V by 2 bases and J by 6 bases, and 19 bases separated the two germline ends. Germline V gene data show CDR1 as SGHTA and CDR2 as FQGNSA. This CDR3 comprises 16 residues. DNA of the CDR3: TGTGCCAGCAGCTTAAGGTCCGTGGGAGCCGCTCAGACCCAGTACTTC. This translates into CASSLRSVGAAQTQYF.

This clonotype turned up a few times. J is TRBJ2-1 and V is TRBV29-1; D remains unclear. Trimming removed 8 bases at V and 9 bases at J, with 20 bases between. The CDR3 has 13 amino acids. Per the germline V gene, CDR1 is SQVTM and CDR2 is ANQGSEA. CDR3 region: CSINSGGNTEQFF. CDR3 nucleotide sequence: TGCAGCATCAACTCGGGTGGGAATACTGAGCAGTTCTTC.

V gene TRBV6-2 or TRBV6-3 combines with J gene TRBJ2-3, with D possibly being TRBD1 (6 bases). CDR1 and CDR2 from the germline V gene are MNHEY and SVGEGT. This CDR3 spans 14 amino acids. The V end lost 6 bases, the J end lost 4 bases, and 14 bases lay between the germline ends. CDR3 DNA sequence: TGTGCCAGCAGGGCAGGGGAAGGAGCAGATACGCAGTATTTT. Protein sequence: CASRAGEGADTQYF.

The table lists this clonotype with a few counts. The chain recombines TRBV20-1 with TRBJ1-1, with 10 bases lining up with TRBD1. The CDR3 runs 14 residues. With 5 bases clipped from V and 6 bases from J, the junction kept 9 bases outside the gene matches. The germline CDR1 and CDR2 sequences are DFQATT and SNEGSKA (reference sequence). In DNA form, the CDR3 reads TGCAGTGCTCCAAGGGGACAGGGGACCGCTGAAGCTTTCTTT. Translated, it gives CSAPRGQGTAEAFF.

This clonotype was detected a few times. This sequence joins TRBV20-1 and TRBJ1-5; D is uncertain. V lost 6 bases to trimming and J lost 4 bases, with 10 bases between them. The CDR3 length is 12 residues. The germline CDR1 and CDR2 sequences are DFQATT and SNEGSKA (reference sequence). DNA of the CDR3: TGCAGTGCGGCCAACCAAAATCAGCCCCAGCATTTT. Its translation is CSAANQNQPQHF.

V gene TRBV28 combines with J gene TRBJ2-7; possibly TRBD2 for D (6 bases). V was shortened by 5 bases and J by 2 bases, with 19 bases between the two germline ends. This CDR3 region has 16 residues. Germline CDR1 and CDR2: MDHEN and SYDVKM. The CDR3 DNA is TGTGCCAGCAGTCCCGAGGGATGGCGGGGAGCCTACGAGCAGTACTTC. Protein sequence: CASSPEGWRGAYEQYF. Full variable domain (missing parts from reference TRBV28 and TRBJ2-7): DVKVTQSSRYLVKRTGEKVFLECVQDMDHENMFWYRQDPGLGLRLIYFSYDVKMKEKGDIPEGYSVSREKKERFSLILESASTNQTSMYLCASSPEGWRGAYEQYFGPGTRLTVT.

The chain employs TRBV20-1 and TRBJ2-1; no clear D gene. The V gene's germline CDR1 is DFQATT and CDR2 SNEGSKA (reference sequence). V lost 1 base and J lost 5, with 9 bases in between. The CDR3 extends over 13 amino acids. The CDR3 loop reads CSARAASNNEQFF. For the CDR3, the DNA is TGCAGTGCTAGAGCGGCCTCGAACAATGAGCAGTTCTTC.

This chain uses TRBV5-1 with TRBJ2-1; 13 bases match TRBD2. Trimming at V came to 3 bases and at J to 4 bases, leaving 10 bases not matched to a gene. The V gene's germline CDR1 is SGHRS and CDR2 YFSETQ. The CDR3 runs 18 residues. For the CDR3, the DNA is TGCGCCAGCAGCTGGAGGACTAGCGGGAGTATGTCTTACAATGAGCAGTTCTTC. This codes for CASSWRTSGSMSYNEQFF.

The chain has TRBV7-2 and TRBJ2-1, with D tentatively TRBD1 (5 bases). CDR1 and CDR2 from the germline V gene are SGHTA and FQGNSA. The CDR3 is made up of 12 amino acids. Trimming shortened V by 1 base and J by 11 bases, and 9 bases separated the two germline ends. CDR3 in amino acids: CASSLVAGQQFF. As DNA, the CDR3 is TGTGCCAGCAGCTTAGTCGCAGGGCAGCAGTTCTTC.

This clonotype was recorded a few times. The chain employs TRBV7-2 and TRBJ2-5; tentative D call: TRBD2 (6 bases). The CDR3 runs to 15 residues. Between the trimmed V and J ends, which lost 6 bases and 5 bases, there was a span of 19 bases. Germline CDR1 and CDR2: SGHTA and FQGNSA. The CDR3 region is CASRKTGSGGETQYF. In DNA form, the CDR3 reads TGTGCCAGCAGAAAAACCGGGAGTGGGGGGGAGACCCAGTACTTC.

In its sample, this clonotype was seen a few times. The CDR3 region is CSAVAAAYNEQFF. CDR3 sequence (DNA): TGCAGTGCCGTAGCGGCGGCTTACAATGAGCAGTTCTTC. The genes are TRBV20-1 and TRBJ2-1; maybe TRBD2 (6 bases). V was pared by 6 bases and J by 4 bases, with 13 bases between. Germline CDR1 and CDR2: DFQATT and SNEGSKA (reference sequence). This CDR3 is built from 13 residues.

The rearrangement links TRBV12-3 or TRBV12-4 to TRBJ2-5; D remains ambiguous. The CDR3 runs 13 residues. The V gene lost 5 bases and the J gene lost 3 bases, with 10 bases spanning the gap. In DNA form, the CDR3 reads TGTGCCAGCAGTCTGGACGCAAAAGAGACCCAGTACTTC. It codes for CASSLDAKETQYF.

The chain links TRBV7-9 to TRBJ2-2; D unclear. Trimming cost V 1 base and J 3 bases, with 6 bases left between them. CDR1 is SEHNR and CDR2 is FQNEAQ in the germline V gene (reference sequence). This CDR3 has 14 amino acids. The CDR3 is CASSLVADTGELFF. In DNA, the CDR3 is TGTGCCAGCAGCTTAGTTGCGGACACCGGGGAGCTGTTTTTT.

The gene calls are TRBV4-2 and TRBJ2-1; 7 bases agree with TRBD2. J gave up 5 bases and V 0 bases, and 10 bases lay outside the gene matches. Germline V lookup: CDR1 LGHNA, CDR2 YNFKEQ. The CDR3 extends over 17 amino acids. The CDR3 loop is CASSQDSAGARNNEQFF. As DNA, the CDR3 is TGTGCCAGCAGCCAAGATAGTGCGGGAGCTCGCAACAATGAGCAGTTCTTC.

This chain connects TRBV5-1 to TRBJ2-1; 9 positions match TRBD2. CDR3 length: 17 amino acids. Germline V gives CDR1 SGHRS, CDR2 YFSETQ. Trimming at V came to 3 bases and at J to 0 bases, leaving 7 bases not matched to a gene. The CDR3 sequence: CASSSSTSGSSYNEQFF. The DNA of the CDR3 is TGCGCCAGCAGCTCCTCGACTAGCGGAAGCTCCTACAATGAGCAGTTCTTC. The variable domain in full, completed from reference TRBV5-1 and TRBJ2-1, reads KAGVTQTPRYLIKTRGQQVTLSCSPISGHRSVSWYQQTPGQGLQFLFEYFSETQRNKGNFPGRFSGRQFSNSRSEMNVSTLELGDSALYLCASSSSTSGSSYNEQFFGPGTRLTVL.

This clonotype has just a few counts. The chain links TRBV18 to TRBJ1-1; D not resolved. This CDR3 spans 13 amino acids. The V end was cut by 2 bases, the J end by 5 bases, with 9 bases between. In germline, CDR1 is KGHSH, CDR2 LQKENI. The CDR3 sequence: CASSPVGETEAFF. CDR3 in DNA: TGTGCCAGCTCACCAGTCGGGGAGACTGAAGCTTTCTTT.

The rearrangement joins TRBV6-5 to TRBJ2-1, with TRBD2 matching 8 bases. V was clipped by 4 bases and J by 7 bases; unmatched bases: 12. Germline V gene data show CDR1 as MNHEY and CDR2 as SVGAGI. This CDR3 is 16 amino acids long. In DNA, the CDR3 is TGTGCCAGCAGTTCCGAGCGGGAGTCTCCGCGGAATGAGCAGTTCTTC. It is translated as CASSSERESPRNEQFF.

In this sample, this clonotype turned up once. J is TRBJ1-2 and V is TRBV7-3; TRBD1 matches at 8 bases. CDR1 is SGHTA and CDR2 is FQGTGA in the germline V gene. The CDR3 consists of 15 residues. V was clipped by 0 bases and J by 8 bases; unmatched bases: 8. The CDR3 loop reads CASSLTGDRLRGYTF. The CDR3 DNA follows: TGTGCCAGCAGCTTAACGGGGGACAGGCTTCGCGGCTACACCTTC.

This clonotype was seen repeatedly, ten times or more. The V and J genes are TRBV12-3 or TRBV12-4 and TRBJ2-2; D is undetermined. With 2 bases removed from V and 2 bases from J, the gap between germline ends came to 3 bases. The CDR3 has 13 amino acids. CDR3 nucleotide sequence: TGTGCCAGCAGTTTACCAAACACCGGGGAGCTGTTTTTT. Protein sequence: CASSLPNTGELFF.